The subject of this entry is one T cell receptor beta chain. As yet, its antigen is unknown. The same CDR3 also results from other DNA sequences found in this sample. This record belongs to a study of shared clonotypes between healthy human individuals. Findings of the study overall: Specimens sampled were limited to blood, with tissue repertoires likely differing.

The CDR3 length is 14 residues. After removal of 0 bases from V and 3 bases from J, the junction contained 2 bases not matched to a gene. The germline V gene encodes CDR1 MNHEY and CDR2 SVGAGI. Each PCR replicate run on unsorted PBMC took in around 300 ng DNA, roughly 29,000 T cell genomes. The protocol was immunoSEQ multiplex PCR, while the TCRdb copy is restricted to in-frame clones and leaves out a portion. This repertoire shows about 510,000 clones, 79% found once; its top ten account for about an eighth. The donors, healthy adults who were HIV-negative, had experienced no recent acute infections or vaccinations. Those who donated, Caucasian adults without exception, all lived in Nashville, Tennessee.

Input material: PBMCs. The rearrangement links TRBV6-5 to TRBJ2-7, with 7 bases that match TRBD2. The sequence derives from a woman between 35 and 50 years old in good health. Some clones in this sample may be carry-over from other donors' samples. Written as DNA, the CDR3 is TGTGCCAGCAGTTACTCGGGAGGGATCTACGAGCAGTACTTC. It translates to CASSYSGGIYEQYF.